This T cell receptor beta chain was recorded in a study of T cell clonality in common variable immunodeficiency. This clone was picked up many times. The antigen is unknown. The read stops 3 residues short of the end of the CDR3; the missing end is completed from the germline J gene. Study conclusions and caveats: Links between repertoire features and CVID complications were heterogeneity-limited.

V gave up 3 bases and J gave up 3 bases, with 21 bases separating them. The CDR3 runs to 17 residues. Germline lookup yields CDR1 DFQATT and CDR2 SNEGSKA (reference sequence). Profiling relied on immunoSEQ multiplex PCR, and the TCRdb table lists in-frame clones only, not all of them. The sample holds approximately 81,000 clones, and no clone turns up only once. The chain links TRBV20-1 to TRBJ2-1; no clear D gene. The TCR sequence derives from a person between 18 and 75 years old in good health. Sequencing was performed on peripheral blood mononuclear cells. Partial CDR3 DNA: TGCAGTGCTAGGACCCGGCGGCGGTTTCGGAACTACAATGAG. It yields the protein CSARTRRRFRNYNE. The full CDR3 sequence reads CSARTRRRFRNYNEQFF.